These 12 T cell receptor beta chains were sequenced from one sample in a study of blood T cell repertoires in COVID-19. Clones were read by immunoSEQ multiplex PCR, and TCRdb kept only the in-frame ones, dropping some. The sample includes about 220,000 clones, roughly 84% of them seen just once. The sample comprised peripheral blood. These receptors originate from a woman aged 55-75 years who had recovered from COVID-19.

V usage is TRBV18 and J usage is TRBJ2-1; TRBD2 aligns across 9 bases. Per germline, CDR1 KGHSH and CDR2 LQKENI. The CDR3 runs to 14 residues. With V trimmed by 6 bases and J by 5 bases, 5 bases remained unmatched. In nucleotides, the CDR3 is TGTGCCAGCTCCCTAGCGGGGAGGCACAATGAGCAGTTCTTC. Translation gives CASSLAGRHNEQFF.

The chain has TRBV27 and TRBJ2-2; 9 nucleotides align to TRBD2. The CDR3 has 17 residues. V was clipped by 5 bases and J by 3 bases; unmatched bases: 10. The germline V gene encodes CDR1 MNHEY and CDR2 SMNVEV (reference sequence). The CDR3 DNA reads TGTGCCAGCAGTCCGCTCGCGGGGGGGCAAGACACCGGGGAGCTGTTTTTT. Amino acids: CASSPLAGGQDTGELFF.

The rearrangement uses TRBV19 and TRBJ2-7; 7 bases line up with TRBD2. V was pared by 0 bases and J by 3 bases, with 8 bases of the junction left unmatched. This CDR3 has 16 amino acids. CDR1 LNHDA and CDR2 SQIVND come from the germline V gene (reference sequence). CDR3 sequence (DNA): TGTGCCAGTAGTATAGATGCTGCCCGGGGGGTCTACGAGCAGTACTTC. Translated: CASSIDAARGVYEQYF.

The chain has TRBV19 and TRBJ1-1; 8 nucleotides line up with TRBD1. CDR3 length: 13 residues. Germline V gene sequence: CDR1 LNHDA, CDR2 SQIVND (reference sequence). The V gene end was trimmed by 6 bases and the J gene end by 5 bases; junction bases not matched to a gene: 5. CDR3 nucleotide sequence: TGTGCCAGTAGAGGACAGGGTAGAACTGAAGCTTTCTTT. Its protein is CASRGQGRTEAFF.

The chain carries TRBV4-2 and TRBJ1-2; 8 bases match TRBD1. This CDR3 region has 17 residues. Trimming at V came to 0 bases and at J to 8 bases, leaving 14 bases not matched to a gene. CDR1 is LGHNA and CDR2 is YNFKEQ in the germline V gene. CDR3 nucleotide sequence: TGTGCCAGCAGCCAAGATCCTACAGGGGGGGCCTATCGGGGCTACACCTTC. It encodes CASSQDPTGGAYRGYTF.

V and J are TRBV7-9 and TRBJ2-5, with D possibly matching TRBD1 (6 bases). CDR1 and CDR2 (germline): SEHNR, FQNEAQ (reference sequence). Trimming pared 8 bases from V and 2 bases from J, leaving 15 bases between. CDR3 length: 14 amino acids. CDR3 residues: CASGSTRGQETQYF. The CDR3 DNA follows: TGTGCCAGCGGGTCTACCAGGGGACAAGAGACCCAGTACTTC.

The V gene is TRBV2, the J gene TRBJ2-5, with 8 nucleotides matching TRBD2. Trimming removed 6 bases from V and 5 bases from J; junction bases left unmatched: 17. CDR3 size: 17 residues. Germline loops: CDR1 SNHLY, CDR2 FYNNEI. The CDR3 region is CASRAGLVSSGGETQYF. The CDR3 DNA is TGTGCCAGCAGGGCGGGACTAGTCAGTAGCGGTGGGGAGACCCAGTACTTC.

J is TRBJ2-1 and V is TRBV11-1, with D perhaps matching TRBD2 (7 bases). This CDR3 is 15 amino acids long. The V end was cut by 5 bases, the J end by 9 bases, with 20 bases between. CDR1 and CDR2 from the germline V gene are SGHAT and FQDESV (reference sequence). The CDR3 region has the DNA TGTGCCAGCAGCAGAGGGGGGGGGCCAACAATTGAGCAGTTCTTC. This encodes CASSRGGGPTIEQFF.

V and J are TRBV30 and TRBJ2-3; maybe TRBD2 (7 bases). The CDR3 extends over 16 amino acids. CDR1 and CDR2 from the germline V gene are GTSNPN and SVGIG (reference sequence). V was pared by 1 base and J by 0 bases, with 14 bases between. This CDR3 reads CAWSGVGGPSTDTQYF. CDR3 bases: TGTGCCTGGAGTGGGGTCGGGGGGCCGAGCACAGATACGCAGTATTTT.

The rearrangement uses TRBV7-9 and TRBJ1-2; no firm D call. V shed 1 base and J shed 4 bases, with 10 bases lying between them. The germline V gene encodes CDR1 SEHNR and CDR2 FQNEAQ (reference sequence). The length of the CDR3 is 14 residues. CDR3 coding DNA: TGTGCCAGCAGCTTAGACGCCAGTCGCTATGGCTACACCTTC. Residues: CASSLDASRYGYTF. Drawing the rest from reference TRBV7-9 and TRBJ1-2, the complete variable domain is DTGVSQNPRHKITKRGQNVTFRCDPISEHNRLYWYRQTLGQGPEFLTYFQNEAQLEKSRLLSDRFSAERPKGSFSTLEIQRTEQGDSAMYLCASSLDASRYGYTFGSGTRLTVV.

The chain couples TRBV3-1 (or the pseudogene TRBV3-2) to TRBJ1-2; no clear D gene. V was trimmed by 4 bases and J by 4 bases, leaving 16 bases between them. The CDR3 extends over 15 amino acids. The germline gives CDR1 LGHDT, CDR2 YNNKEL (reference sequence). DNA for the CDR3: TGTGCCAGCAGCCCCGGAATCAGGCGGGGCTATGGCTACACCTTC. Its protein product is CASSPGIRRGYGYTF.

The V gene is TRBV7-2, the J gene TRBJ2-3; 11 bases match TRBD2. With V trimmed by 8 bases and J by 3 bases, 7 bases remained unmatched. The germline CDR1 and CDR2 sequences are SGHTA and FQGNSA. The CDR3 extends over 15 amino acids. The CDR3 region is CASPPGTSGTDTQYF. Here the CDR3 DNA reads TGTGCCAGCCCGCCAGGGACTAGCGGAACAGATACGCAGTATTTT.